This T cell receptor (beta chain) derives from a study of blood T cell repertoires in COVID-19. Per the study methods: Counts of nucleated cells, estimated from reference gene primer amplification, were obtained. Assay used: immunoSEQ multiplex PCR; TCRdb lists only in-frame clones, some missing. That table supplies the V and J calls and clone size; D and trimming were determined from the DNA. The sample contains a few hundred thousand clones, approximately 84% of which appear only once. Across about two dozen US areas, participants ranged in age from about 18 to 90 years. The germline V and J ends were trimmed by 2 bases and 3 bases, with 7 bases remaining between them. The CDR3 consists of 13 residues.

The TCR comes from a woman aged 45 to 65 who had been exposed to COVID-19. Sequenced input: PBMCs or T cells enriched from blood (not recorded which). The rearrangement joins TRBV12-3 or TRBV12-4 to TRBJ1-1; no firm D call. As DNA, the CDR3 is TGTGCCAGCAGTTTAAAAAGCCACACTGAAGCTTTCTTT. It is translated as CASSLKSHTEAFF.